These 7 T cell receptor beta chains were all obtained from the same sample, sequenced in a study of T cells in Graves' hyperthyroidism and ophthalmopathy. Amplification targeted TCR beta CDR3 regions from RNA transcripts. TCR CDR3 regions were first amplified by RT-PCR with HTBI primers. TCRdb itself ran the multiplex PCR reads through MiXCR, one entry per CDR3 protein. The sample records approximately 360,000 distinct CDR3 sequences, 25% being singletons. Sequenced: blood. These receptor sequences come from a man aged 50 or older with Graves' hyperthyroidism.

This clonotype turned up a few times. V gene TRBV20-1 combines with J gene TRBJ2-3; 8 bases are shared with TRBD2. Unmatched junction bases numbered 9, after V lost 0 bases and J lost 7 bases. Germline CDR1 reads DFQATT; CDR2 reads SNEGSKA (reference sequence). CDR3 length equals 15 residues. The CDR3 loop is CSARDPLGRVYTQYF. The CDR3 DNA reads TGCAGTGCTAGAGATCCCCTCGGGAGGGTATATACGCAGTATTTT.

This chain links TRBV3-1 with TRBJ1-2, with D possibly matching TRBD1 (6 bases). This CDR3 comprises 18 residues. V gave up 2 bases and J gave up 0 bases, with 19 bases separating them. Germline V lookup: CDR1 LGHDT, CDR2 YNNKEL (reference sequence). The CDR3 loop is CASSQTFDLRGSNYGYTF. CDR3 in DNA: TGTGCCAGCAGCCAAACGTTTGATCTGAGGGGGTCTAACTATGGCTACACCTTC.

This clonotype was detected many times. V gene TRBV3-1 combines with J gene TRBJ2-1, with TRBD1 identical over 10 bases. Germline lookup yields CDR1 LGHDT and CDR2 YNNKEL (reference sequence). V trimming: 3 bases; J trimming: 3 bases; junction bases outside the gene matches: 5. The CDR3 loop spans 16 amino acids. Here the CDR3 DNA reads TGTGCCAGCAGCCAGCCGGGACAGGGGCGCTACAATGAGCAGTTCTTC. This gives the protein CASSQPGQGRYNEQFF.

This sequence joins TRBV19 and TRBJ1-5, with D tentatively TRBD1 (6 bases). CDR3 size: 15 residues. Trimming pared 7 bases from V and 5 bases from J, leaving 18 bases between. Germline V gene data show CDR1 as LNHDA and CDR2 as SQIVND (reference sequence). This CDR3 reads CASIPGQPGHQPQHF. CDR3 sequence (DNA): TGTGCCAGTATCCCAGGACAGCCGGGCCATCAGCCCCAGCATTTT.

This clonotype was seen a handful of times. The CDR3 spells CASSVGLAGGETQYF. In nucleotides, the CDR3 is TGTGCCAGCAGCGTAGGACTAGCGGGAGGGGAGACCCAGTACTTC. The chain recombines TRBV5-4 with TRBJ2-5, with 15 nucleotides matching TRBD2. V gave up 4 bases and J gave up 5 bases; unmatched junction bases: 3. Germline CDR1 reads SGHNT; CDR2 reads YYREEE (reference sequence). There are 15 residues in the CDR3.

This clonotype was seen more than once but under ten times. This chain connects TRBV20-1 to TRBJ1-5; 12 bases match TRBD1. CDR1 is DFQATT and CDR2 is SNEGSKA in the germline V gene (reference sequence). The CDR3 is 17 amino acids. Unmatched junction bases numbered 14, after V lost 5 bases and J lost 6 bases. CDR3 in DNA: TGCAGTGCTTCCGGGACAGGGGGCTCTACAGGAAGTCAGCCCCAGCATTTT. Its translation: CSASGTGGSTGSQPQHF.

The chain combines TRBV24-1 with TRBJ1-1; no reliable D call. This CDR3 spans 13 amino acids. V was clipped by 6 bases and J by 5 bases, with 12 bases between them. Germline V gene data show CDR1 as KGHDR and CDR2 as SFDVKD. As DNA, the CDR3 is TGTGCCACCAGTCGGTATGATGGAACTGAAGCTTTCTTT. Translation: CATSRYDGTEAFF.